These 27 T cell receptor beta chains came from one sample sequenced in a study of cytomegalovirus exposure and HLA in healthy donors. PCR primers comprised 60 Vbeta and 13 Jbeta primers. Generated by immunoSEQ multiplex PCR, the TCRdb table keeps only in-frame clones and is missing some. The repertoire holds about 170,000 clones, with 70% to 90% as singletons. Sample: PBMCs. Source of these receptors: a man between 18 and 35 years old in good health and CMV-seropositive.

The V gene is TRBV5-1, the J gene TRBJ1-4; 9 bases map to TRBD1. With V trimmed by 2 bases and J by 2 bases, 1 base remained unmatched. CDR3 length: 15 residues. CDR1 is SGHRS and CDR2 is YFSETQ in the germline V gene. The CDR3 bases are TGCGCCAGCAGCTTCACAGGGGGCACTAATGAAAAACTGTTTTTT. Protein: CASSFTGGTNEKLFF.

In regard to this clone: One end of the junction fails to match germline, which may point to a read error. The chain carries TRBV7-7 and TRBJ2-5; unclear D gene. There are 13 residues in the CDR3. Germline V gene lookup returns CDR1 SSHAT and CDR2 FNYEAQ (reference sequence). The CDR3 region has the DNA TGTGCTAGCAGCTTGGTCAGCCAAGAGACCCAGTACTTC. Amino acid sequence: CASSLVSQETQYF.

The V and J genes are TRBV6-6 and TRBJ2-3, with 8 bases identical to TRBD2. Germline CDR1 reads MNHNY; CDR2 reads SVGAGI (reference sequence). The CDR3 length is 16 residues. V was clipped by 4 bases and J by 6 bases; unmatched bases: 12. The CDR3: CASSFPGTRGTDTQYF. The CDR3 DNA is TGTGCCAGCAGTTTCCCCGGGACTAGAGGAACCGATACGCAGTATTTT.

The rearrangement uses TRBV28 and TRBJ2-7, with a possible D match to TRBD2 (6 bases). Between the trimmed V and J ends, which lost 3 bases and 0 bases, there was a span of 12 bases. The germline V gene has CDR1 MDHEN and CDR2 SYDVKM. CDR3 length equals 15 residues. In nucleotides, the CDR3 is TGTGCCAGCAGTTTGTCCGGGAGTGGCTCCTACGAGCAGTACTTC. Encoded protein: CASSLSGSGSYEQYF.

This clone has only a few counts. This chain joins TRBV19 and TRBJ1-1; D is unresolved. This CDR3 is built from 12 residues. CDR1 and CDR2 from the germline V gene are LNHDA and SQIVND (reference sequence). The germline V and J ends were trimmed by 8 bases and 5 bases, with 12 bases remaining between them. CDR3 in amino acids: CASGFGRTEAFF. The DNA for the CDR3 is TGTGCCAGTGGATTCGGGAGGACTGAAGCTTTCTTT.

For the CDR3, the DNA is TGTGCCAGCAGCGAGCCTTTTGTGGGAAACACCATATATTTT. This encodes CASSEPFVGNTIYF. The chain uses TRBV7-2 and TRBJ1-3; D is undetermined. The CDR3 sequence is 14 residues long. V was pared by 5 bases and J by 4 bases, with 12 bases between. From germline, CDR1 is SGHTA and CDR2 FQGNSA.

This chain joins TRBV29-1 and TRBJ1-1; D is perhaps TRBD1 (6 bases). Germline loops: CDR1 SQVTM, CDR2 ANQGSEA. V lost 5 bases and J lost 2, with 12 bases in between. The CDR3 contains 13 residues. Here the CDR3 reads CSVLGGANTEAFF. In DNA, the CDR3 is TGCAGCGTTCTGGGGGGGGCAAACACTGAAGCTTTCTTT.

The chain recombines TRBV9 with TRBJ2-6, with 7 nucleotides matching TRBD1. CDR3 size: 19 residues. V lost 1 base and J lost 1; bases outside the gene matches: 11. Germline CDR1 SGDLS, CDR2 YYNGEE. The CDR3 nucleotides read TGTGCCAGCAGCGTAAGACAGGACAGGCCCGGGTCTGGGGCCAACGTCCTGACTTTC. Its protein product is CASSVRQDRPGSGANVLTF.

To note about this clone: This CDR3 is also generated by other DNA sequences in the sample. The V gene is TRBV6-1, the J gene TRBJ2-5; perhaps TRBD1 as D (5 bases). CDR1 and CDR2 from the germline V gene are MNHNS and SASEGT. CDR3 length: 15 residues. V lost 1 base and J lost 1, with 10 bases in between. The CDR3 DNA reads TGTGCCAGCAGTGAAGTGTGGGGCCCCCAAGAGACCCAGTACTTC. Translating it yields CASSEVWGPQETQYF.

This chain joins TRBV11-1 and TRBJ2-2, with TRBD1 matching over 8 bases. The CDR3 has 15 residues. J was trimmed by 4 bases and V by 5 bases; bases with no gene match: 6. Germline values: CDR1 SGHAT, CDR2 FQDESV (reference sequence). CDR3 loop: CASSPNRGSTGELFF. The CDR3 DNA is TGTGCCAGCAGCCCTAACAGGGGGAGCACCGGGGAGCTGTTTTTT.

The chain uses TRBV7-2 and TRBJ1-2, with D possibly matching TRBD1 (6 bases). CDR1 and CDR2 (germline): SGHTA, FQGNSA. CDR3 size: 14 residues. V was pared by 4 bases and J by 7 bases, with 16 bases between. The CDR3 DNA follows: TGTGCCAGCAGCTCCGGACAGTCCTTGCCTGGCTACACCTTC. This sequence encodes CASSSGQSLPGYTF.

The chain employs TRBV2 and TRBJ2-3, with 7 bases fitting TRBD1. The V segment lost 3 bases and the J segment 5 bases; nucleotides outside the gene matches: 8. CDR3 length: 15 residues. Germline CDR1 is SNHLY and CDR2 is FYNNEI. The CDR3 nucleotides are TGTGCCAGCAGTGAGGAACAGGGGTACGGAGATACGCAGTATTTT. Translated, it gives CASSEEQGYGDTQYF.

V usage is TRBV7-2 and J usage is TRBJ1-1, with 7 bases fitting TRBD1. V shed 5 bases and J 10 bases; nucleotides not matched to a gene: 4. The germline V gene encodes CDR1 SGHTA and CDR2 FQGNSA. The CDR3 spans 11 residues. CDR3 in amino acids: CASSHRTGAFF. CDR3 DNA sequence: TGTGCCAGCAGCCACAGGACAGGAGCTTTCTTT.

In DNA, the CDR3 is TGTGCCAGCACCGGAGGACAGGGGGCTGTAGCTAACTATGGCTACACCTTC. As protein: CASTGGQGAVANYGYTF. V usage is TRBV9 and J usage is TRBJ1-2; 11 bases are shared with TRBD1. The CDR3 is 17 amino acids. Germline CDR1 is SGDLS and CDR2 is YYNGEE. V lost 6 bases, J lost 0 bases, and 10 bases stayed unmatched.

As regards this clone: The junction shows a germline mismatch at one end, possibly a read error. The J gene is TRBJ2-6, the V gene TRBV13, with D perhaps TRBD1 (5 bases). This CDR3 region has 15 residues. Looked up from germline, CDR1 is PRHDT and CDR2 is FYEKMQ (reference sequence). CDR3 nucleotide sequence: TGTGCCAGCAGCTTTGCGAGCTCTGGGGCCAACGGCCTGACTTTC. Its translation: CASSFASSGANGLTF.

The V call is TRBV18, the J call TRBJ1-3; TRBD1 matches 7 bases. Germline V gene lookup returns CDR1 KGHSH and CDR2 LQKENI. The CDR3 is made up of 17 amino acids. V lost 3 bases, J lost 1 base, and 9 bases stayed unmatched. The DNA for the CDR3 is TGTGCCAGCTCACCCCCGGACAGGTTGTCTTCTGGAAACACCATATATTTT. Its translation is CASSPPDRLSSGNTIYF.

This chain joins TRBV4-2 and TRBJ2-6; D perhaps matches TRBD2 (6 bases). The CDR3 extends over 17 amino acids. V was shortened by 5 bases and J by 0 bases, with 14 bases between the two germline ends. Germline CDR1 reads LGHNA; CDR2 reads YNFKEQ. CDR3 residues: CASSTGLGGSGANVLTF. The CDR3 DNA follows: TGTGCCAGCAGCACCGGCTTGGGGGGCTCTGGGGCCAACGTCCTGACTTTC.

The CDR3 loop is CASSITGAVNTEAFF. For the CDR3, the DNA is TGTGCCAGCAGTATAACAGGGGCGGTGAACACTGAAGCTTTCTTT. The chain employs TRBV11-2 and TRBJ1-1; 7 nucleotides align to TRBD1. The CDR3 spans 15 residues. Germline V gene lookup returns CDR1 SGHAT and CDR2 FQNNGV. With 6 bases clipped from V and 0 bases from J, the junction kept 7 bases outside the gene matches.

CDR3 amino acids: CASSLRALKTEAFF. CDR3 nucleotide sequence: TGTGCCAGCAGCCTAAGAGCCCTTAAGACTGAAGCTTTCTTT. The chain couples TRBV4-2 to TRBJ1-1; D not certain. Germline CDR1 and CDR2: LGHNA and YNFKEQ. V dropped 4 bases and J dropped 5 bases, with 14 bases sitting between them. The CDR3 consists of 14 residues.

The chain links TRBV5-6 to TRBJ1-1; 8 positions agree with TRBD1. After removal of 4 bases from V and 0 bases from J, the junction contained 8 bases not matched to a gene. Germline V gene data show CDR1 as SGHDT and CDR2 as YYEEEE. The CDR3 is 16 residues long. CDR3 region: CASSQGQVSMNTEAFF. The DNA for the CDR3 is TGTGCCAGCAGCCAGGGACAGGTCAGCATGAACACTGAAGCTTTCTTT.

The V call is TRBV11-2, the J call TRBJ2-5; TRBD1 matches 8 bases. Trimming cost V 2 bases and J 3 bases; bases outside gene matches: 8. Looked up from germline, CDR1 is SGHAT and CDR2 is FQNNGV. This CDR3 has 16 amino acids. This CDR3 reads CASSLYFGQGEETQYF. The CDR3 coding sequence is TGTGCCAGCAGCTTATACTTCGGACAGGGAGAAGAGACCCAGTACTTC.

On this clone itself: The same CDR3 can be traced to other DNA sequences in this sample. J is TRBJ1-3 and V is TRBV5-1; D is unclear. Germline V gives CDR1 SGHRS, CDR2 YFSETQ. This CDR3 contains 13 residues. Between the trimmed V and J ends, which lost 1 base and 3 bases, there was a span of 5 bases. CDR3 DNA sequence: TGCGCCAGCAGCTTGACCGGTGGAAACACCATATATTTT. It yields the protein CASSLTGGNTIYF.

The sample holds a few counts of this clone. The chain links TRBV2 to TRBJ2-2; 7 nucleotides agree with TRBD2. Germline V CDR1 and CDR2: SNHLY, FYNNEI. The ends lost 1 base at V and 6 bases at J; junction bases unmatched: 5. This CDR3 comprises 15 residues. CDR3 sequence (DNA): TGTGCCAGCAGTGAAGAGCGGGGAGCCCCCGGGGAGCTGTTTTTT. It encodes CASSEERGAPGELFF.

This sequence joins TRBV6-5 and TRBJ2-5; TRBD1 aligns across 9 bases. The DNA matches TRBJ2-7 better at its end, which makes the J call doubtful. The CDR3 runs 15 residues. The germline V gene encodes CDR1 MNHEY and CDR2 SVGAGI. In DNA form, the CDR3 reads TGTGCCAGCAGTTACGGGGACAGGGTTAGCAACGAGCAGTACTTC. Protein product: CASSYGDRVSNEQYF.

The chain carries TRBV10-3 and TRBJ1-1; TRBD1 matches 12 bases. The CDR3 has 15 amino acids. CDR1 is ENHRY and CDR2 is SYGVKD in the germline V gene. V lost 10 bases to trimming and J lost 0 bases; unmatched junction nucleotides: 6. CDR3 residues: CATSGTGGLNTEAFF. In nucleotides, the CDR3 is TGTGCCACCTCCGGGACAGGGGGCTTGAACACTGAAGCTTTCTTT.

The chain carries TRBV6-4 and TRBJ1-5, with D possibly TRBD1 on 5 matching bases. From germline, CDR1 is MRHNA and CDR2 SNTAGT. Between the trimmed V and J ends, which lost 4 bases and 5 bases, there was a span of 9 bases. The CDR3 covers 13 residues. Here the CDR3 reads CASSADRDQPQHF. The CDR3 coding sequence is TGTGCCAGCAGTGCAGACAGAGATCAGCCCCAGCATTTT.

V is TRBV7-9 and J is TRBJ2-7; tentative D call: TRBD1 (5 bases). The V end was cut by 6 bases, the J end by 0 bases, with 18 bases between. This CDR3 comprises 16 residues. CDR1 SEHNR and CDR2 FQNEAQ come from the germline V gene (reference sequence). The CDR3 region has the DNA TGTGCCAGCAGACCTAAGGGGAACAACCACTCCTACGAGCAGTACTTC. Its protein product is CASRPKGNNHSYEQYF.